One T cell receptor (beta chain) is described in this entry. These data belong to a study of cytomegalovirus exposure and HLA in healthy donors. PCR used 60 Vbeta primers and 13 Jbeta primers. Using immunoSEQ multiplex PCR, the repertoire was profiled, and TCRdb retains in-frame clones only, with some absent. The repertoire has about 100,000 clones, around three quarters of them found once; the top ten carry about 5.2%. Trimming at V came to 8 bases and at J to 5 bases, leaving 8 bases not matched to a gene. This CDR3 is 13 amino acids long. Germline values: CDR1 SQVTM, CDR2 ANQGSEA. Input material: PBMCs. The genes are TRBV29-1 and TRBJ1-1, with 10 bases that match TRBD1. The TCR sequence derives from a female donor in good health and CMV-seropositive. For the CDR3, the DNA is TGCAGCCTCGCCGGGACAGGGGTTACTGAAGCTTTCTTT. It is translated as CSLAGTGVTEAFF.